This T cell receptor beta chain derives from a study of blood T cells in healthy people across ages (dated by TCRdb to between 2014 and 2017). A note on the overall study: In model experiments, template switching captured about one uniquely barcoded TCR beta cDNA molecule for every two T cells. The study measured age-related changes in TCR beta repertoire diversity using deep sequencing normalized with unique cDNA molecular identifiers. Four age groups were formed from the donors: young (average about 16 years), middle-aged (approximately 40), aged (about 68) and long-lived (82). Donors of different ages were randomly distributed across sequencing lanes to avoid experimental bias. Two additional independent replicas of 1 million unique cDNA reads from the same blood draw were analyzed for two donors (one aged 18 to 30 and one aged 80 or older).

In regard to this clonotype: No cognate antigen has been identified for it. The record has no base qualities; no much larger clone is one base away.

The donors were a few dozen Caucasian individuals from Russia, aged roughly 6 to 90 years, who were systemically healthy. Each donor gave 8.5 to 10 milliliters of peripheral blood, collected into EDTA-treated Vacutainer tubes. Ficoll-Paque density-gradient centrifugation was used to isolate PBMCs, with at least 6.5 million per sample. Total RNA, at least 6 micrograms per sample, was extracted from PBMCs with Trizol reagent. For every donor, an aliquot of PBMCs went through flow cytometry to measure the percentages of naive CD45RAhigh/CD27high T cells. Summary of the overall study and its limitations: A strong correlation was found between observed TCR beta diversity and the percentage of naive T cells measured by flow cytometry. Compared with the aged group, the long-lived group had more naive CD4+ T cells, fewer expanded clones and increased TCR diversity, a pattern suggesting age selection. Estimates of total diversity based on one million sequenced T cells were regarded as lower bounds and as underestimates. Donor CMV infection status was unknown, potentially confounding age-related changes in expanded clonotypes. Bulk unsorted PBMC profiling prevented conclusive comparison of naive and antigen-experienced compartments. Observed TCR beta diversity per million T cells fell roughly linearly with age, and a significant reduction was already apparent by age around 40.

The CDR3 sequence holds 14 residues, the cysteine and phenylalanine included. Only the CDR3 region is kept as DNA, spanning 42 bases read in frame from base 1. The germline V gene provides CDR1 SNHLY and CDR2 FYNNEI. Trimming removed 4 bases from V and 11 bases from J, leaving 20 bases between the germline ends. Libraries were made using 5' RACE. Instrument used: Illumina HiSeq 2500. A second PCR of roughly 6 to 11 cycles was run with a J-beta primer mix and a sample-barcoded 5' primer. A unique molecular identifier was introduced onto each TCR beta cDNA molecule by a template-switch 5' adaptor carrying 12 random nucleotides. At least 2.5 million CDR3-containing paired-end reads were obtained from each sample. All of the RNA was converted into first-strand cDNA using the Mint cDNA synthesis kit, with a TRBC-specific oligonucleotide serving as the primer. All cDNA was treated with uracil-DNA glycosylase and then went through a first 18-cycle PCR with the universal primers M1SS and BC2_uni_R. The original pipeline was this. For normalization, 1 million high-quality reads, each with a distinct molecular identifier, were randomly selected from each sample. Instead of being binned into consensus sequences, reads with shared molecular identifiers were discarded. CDR3 identification, clonotype clustering and error correction used MiTCR with a Q25 quality threshold and the strictest error-elimination algorithm. Lower-bound total TCR beta diversity was estimated with a nonparametric unseen species model using Euler transformation. The raw public data were reprocessed by TCRdb itself: fastp quality trimming at Q25, MiXCR clonotype calling, in-frame beta chains only. CDR3 protein sequences are deduplicated, and each keeps its most common genes and DNA. It is TCRdb's table, rather than the study itself, that gives the V and J calls and clone size. For this sample there are 550,000 to 750,000 distinct CDR3 sequences; 20% to 25% appear just once. The ten top clones hold 3% to 4% of the sample.

Input material: blood. The rearranged chain carries TRBV2 and TRBJ1-1; TRBD1 is a possible D gene, resting on 6 matching bases. The TCR originated in a man between 65 and 85 years old in good health. The nucleotides are TGTGCCAGCAGTGTGCCTCGAGGGGGGAGGGAGGCTTTCTTT. Its protein product is CASSVPRGGREAFF.